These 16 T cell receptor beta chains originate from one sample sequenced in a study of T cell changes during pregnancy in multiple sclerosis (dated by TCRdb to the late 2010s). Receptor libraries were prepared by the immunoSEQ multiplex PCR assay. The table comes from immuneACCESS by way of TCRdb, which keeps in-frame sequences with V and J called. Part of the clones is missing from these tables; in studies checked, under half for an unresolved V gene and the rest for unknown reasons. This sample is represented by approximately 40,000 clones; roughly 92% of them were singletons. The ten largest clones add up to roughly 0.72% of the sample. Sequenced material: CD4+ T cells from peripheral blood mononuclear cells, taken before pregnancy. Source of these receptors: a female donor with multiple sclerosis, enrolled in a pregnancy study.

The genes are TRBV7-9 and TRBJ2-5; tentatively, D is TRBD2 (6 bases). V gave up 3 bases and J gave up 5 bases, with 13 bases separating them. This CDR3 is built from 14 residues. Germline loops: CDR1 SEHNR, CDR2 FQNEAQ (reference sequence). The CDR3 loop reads CASSFQLAMETQYF. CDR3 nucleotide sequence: TGTGCCAGCAGCTTCCAGCTAGCGATGGAGACCCAGTACTTC.

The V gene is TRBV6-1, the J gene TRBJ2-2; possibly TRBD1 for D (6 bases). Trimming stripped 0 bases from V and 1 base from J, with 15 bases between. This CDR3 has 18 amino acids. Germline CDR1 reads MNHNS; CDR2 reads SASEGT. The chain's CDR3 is CASSEARTARMNTGELFF. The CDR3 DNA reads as TGTGCCAGCAGTGAAGCACGGACAGCTCGAATGAACACCGGGGAGCTGTTTTTT.

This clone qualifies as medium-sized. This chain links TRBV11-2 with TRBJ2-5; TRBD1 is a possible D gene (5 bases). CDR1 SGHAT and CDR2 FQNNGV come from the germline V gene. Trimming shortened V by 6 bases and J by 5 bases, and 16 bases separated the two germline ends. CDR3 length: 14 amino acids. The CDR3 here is CASSSTQGRETQYF. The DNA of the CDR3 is TGTGCCAGCAGTTCAACGCAGGGTCGTGAGACCCAGTACTTC.

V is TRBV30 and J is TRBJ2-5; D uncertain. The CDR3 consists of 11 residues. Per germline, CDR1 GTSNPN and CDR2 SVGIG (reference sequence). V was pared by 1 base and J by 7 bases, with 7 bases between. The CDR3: CAWSGSGTQYF. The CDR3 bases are TGTGCCTGGAGTGGGTCAGGGACCCAGTACTTC.

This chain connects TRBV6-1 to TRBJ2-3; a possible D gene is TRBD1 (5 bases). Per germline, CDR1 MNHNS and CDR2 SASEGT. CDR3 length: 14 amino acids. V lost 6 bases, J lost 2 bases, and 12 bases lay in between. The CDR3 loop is CASSPGRFTDTQYF. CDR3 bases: TGTGCCAGCAGCCCAGGGCGGTTCACAGATACGCAGTATTTT.

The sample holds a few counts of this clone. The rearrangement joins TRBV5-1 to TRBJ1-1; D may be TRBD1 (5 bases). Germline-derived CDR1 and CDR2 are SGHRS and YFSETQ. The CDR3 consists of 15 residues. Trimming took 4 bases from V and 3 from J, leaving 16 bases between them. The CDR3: CASSTPRGAYTEAFF. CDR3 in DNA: TGCGCCAGCAGCACCCCCCGCGGGGCGTACACTGAAGCTTTCTTT.

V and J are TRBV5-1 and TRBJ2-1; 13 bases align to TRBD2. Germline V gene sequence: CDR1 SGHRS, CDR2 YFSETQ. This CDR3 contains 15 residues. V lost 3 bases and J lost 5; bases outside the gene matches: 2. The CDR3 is CASSSGLAGNNEQFF. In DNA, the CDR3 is TGCGCCAGCAGCTCGGGACTAGCGGGAAACAATGAGCAGTTCTTC. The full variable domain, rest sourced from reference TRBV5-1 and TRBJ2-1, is KAGVTQTPRYLIKTRGQQVTLSCSPISGHRSVSWYQQTPGQGLQFLFEYFSETQRNKGNFPGRFSGRQFSNSRSEMNVSTLELGDSALYLCASSSGLAGNNEQFFGPGTRLTVL.

CDR3 sequence (DNA): TGTGCCAGCAGCTCCGATGGACTTACAGGGGGGGAGACCCAGTACTTC. Its translation: CASSSDGLTGGETQYF. The chain recombines TRBV5-4 with TRBJ2-5; the match to TRBD1 covers 8 bases. Germline CDR1 SGHNT, CDR2 YYREEE (reference sequence). CDR3 length: 16 amino acids. V lost 3 bases, J lost 5 bases, and 12 bases stayed unmatched.

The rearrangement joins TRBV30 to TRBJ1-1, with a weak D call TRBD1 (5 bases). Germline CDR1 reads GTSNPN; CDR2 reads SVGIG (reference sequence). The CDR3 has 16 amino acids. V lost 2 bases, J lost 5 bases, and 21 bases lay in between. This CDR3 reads CAWSPLPQPSGTEAFF. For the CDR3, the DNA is TGTGCCTGGAGTCCCCTCCCACAACCATCAGGGACTGAAGCTTTCTTT.

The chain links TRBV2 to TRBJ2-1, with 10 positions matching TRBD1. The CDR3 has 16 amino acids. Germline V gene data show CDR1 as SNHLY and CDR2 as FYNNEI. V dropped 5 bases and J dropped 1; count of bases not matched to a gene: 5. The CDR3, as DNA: TGTGCCAGCAGTTCACCGGGACAGGGGTCCTACAATGAGCAGTTCTTC. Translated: CASSSPGQGSYNEQFF. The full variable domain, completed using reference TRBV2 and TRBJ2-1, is EPEVTQTPSHQVTQMGQEVILRCVPISNHLYFYWYRQILGQKVEFLVSFYNNEISEKSEIFDDQFSVERPDGSNFTLKIRSTKLEDSAMYFCASSSPGQGSYNEQFFGPGTRLTVL.

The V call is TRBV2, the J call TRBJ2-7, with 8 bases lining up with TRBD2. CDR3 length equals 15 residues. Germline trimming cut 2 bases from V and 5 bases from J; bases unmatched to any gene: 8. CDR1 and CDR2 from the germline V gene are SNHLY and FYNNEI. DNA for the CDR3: TGTGCCAGCAGTGAACAGAGAGCGGGAGTAAACGAGCAGTACTTC. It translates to CASSEQRAGVNEQYF.

The CDR3 DNA reads TGTGCCAGCAGTTTGAGGCGGGACCCCTACAATGAGCAGTTCTTC. Amino acid sequence: CASSLRRDPYNEQFF. V gene TRBV28 combines with J gene TRBJ2-1; a possible D gene is TRBD2 (6 bases). The CDR3 loop spans 15 amino acids. V dropped 3 bases and J dropped 2 bases, with 11 bases sitting between them. Germline lookup yields CDR1 MDHEN and CDR2 SYDVKM.

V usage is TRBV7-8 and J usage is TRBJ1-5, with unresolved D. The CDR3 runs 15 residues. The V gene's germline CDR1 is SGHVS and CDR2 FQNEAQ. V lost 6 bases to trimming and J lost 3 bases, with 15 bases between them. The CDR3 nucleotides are TGTGCCAGCAGTCCCCGGAGCGGACCCAATCAGCCCCAGCATTTT. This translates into CASSPRSGPNQPQHF.

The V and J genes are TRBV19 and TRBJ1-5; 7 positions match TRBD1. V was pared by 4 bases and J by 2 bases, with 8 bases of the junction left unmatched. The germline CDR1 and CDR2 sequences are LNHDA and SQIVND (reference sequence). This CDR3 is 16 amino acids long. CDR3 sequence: CASSRLQGMGNQPQHF. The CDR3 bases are TGTGCCAGTAGTAGACTACAGGGGATGGGCAATCAGCCCCAGCATTTT.

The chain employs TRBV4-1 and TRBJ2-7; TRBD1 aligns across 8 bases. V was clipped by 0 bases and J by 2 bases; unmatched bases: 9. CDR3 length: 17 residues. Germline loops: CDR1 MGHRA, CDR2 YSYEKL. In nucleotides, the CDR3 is TGCGCCAGCAGCCAAGAGGACGTTGGGACAGGAGCCTACGAGCAGTACTTC. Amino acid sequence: CASSQEDVGTGAYEQYF.

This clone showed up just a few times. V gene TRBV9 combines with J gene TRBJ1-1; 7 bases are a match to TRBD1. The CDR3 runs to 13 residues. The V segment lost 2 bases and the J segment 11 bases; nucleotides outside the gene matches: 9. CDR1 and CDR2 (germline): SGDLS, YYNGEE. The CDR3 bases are TGTGCCAGCAGCGTGCACGACAGGGACTTGGCTTTCTTT. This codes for CASSVHDRDLAFF.